Each of the 5 T cell receptor beta chains below was sequenced from the same sample in a study of T cells in localized non-small cell lung cancer. TCRdb's table, derived via immunoSEQ multiplex PCR, lists solely in-frame clones and lacks some. This table holds roughly 2,700 clones, about 32% found once. Specimen: lung tumor tissue, collected before any cancer treatment. The receptors come from a female donor at least 60 years old with stage II squamous cell lung carcinoma.

A few counts support this clone. This chain joins TRBV9 and TRBJ1-1; D unresolved. V was shortened by 5 bases and J by 3 bases, with 14 bases between the two germline ends. Per the germline V gene, CDR1 is SGDLS and CDR2 is YYNGEE. This CDR3 comprises 14 residues. The chain's CDR3 is CASSLRGVDTEAFF. The CDR3 bases are TGTGCCAGCAGTTTAAGAGGTGTAGACACTGAAGCTTTCTTT. Full variable domain (missing parts from reference TRBV9 and TRBJ1-1): DSGVTQTPKHLITATGQRVTLRCSPRSGDLSVYWYQQSLDQGLQFLIQYYNGEERAKGNILERFSAQQFPDLHSELNLSSLELGDSALYFCASSLRGVDTEAFFGQGTRLTVV.

The chain carries TRBV14 and TRBJ1-6, with 8 bases matching TRBD1. V dropped 4 bases and J dropped 8; count of bases not matched to a gene: 10. The CDR3 covers 16 residues. The germline gives CDR1 SGHDN, CDR2 FVKESK. The CDR3 DNA reads TGTGCCAGCAGCCCGATAGGACAGGGAGAGGATTCACCCCTCCACTTT. The encoded protein is CASSPIGQGEDSPLHF.

By share, this clone ranks as medium-sized. V gene TRBV11-3 combines with J gene TRBJ2-3, with D possibly matching TRBD1 (7 bases). The V end lost 3 bases, the J end lost 0 bases, and 16 bases lay between the germline ends. The germline V gene has CDR1 SGHNT and CDR2 YENEEA. The CDR3 covers 17 residues. The CDR3 region has the DNA TGTGCCAGCAGCTTGGGTCGGAGGGGGCAGAGCACAGATACGCAGTATTTT. Translated: CASSLGRRGQSTDTQYF.

This clone came up a few times. The rearrangement uses TRBV9 and TRBJ2-2; 13 bases line up with TRBD2. This CDR3 spans 16 amino acids. Germline CDR1 reads SGDLS; CDR2 reads YYNGEE. V lost 6 bases, J lost 4 bases, and 6 bases stayed unmatched. The DNA for the CDR3 is TGTGCCAGCAAAGGAGGACTAGCGGGGGTCACCGGGGAGCTGTTTTTT. Translating it yields CASKGGLAGVTGELFF. The full variable domain, completed using reference TRBV9 and TRBJ2-2, is DSGVTQTPKHLITATGQRVTLRCSPRSGDLSVYWYQQSLDQGLQFLIQYYNGEERAKGNILERFSAQQFPDLHSELNLSSLELGDSALYFCASKGGLAGVTGELFFGEGSRLTVL.

This clone was picked up a small number of times. The V call is TRBV9, the J call TRBJ2-6, with D unclear. The germline CDR1 and CDR2 sequences are SGDLS and YYNGEE. This CDR3 region has 16 residues. With 4 bases removed from V and 0 bases from J, the gap between germline ends came to 11 bases. In nucleotides, the CDR3 is TGTGCCAGCAGCCCACAAACTGTCTCTGGGGCCAACGTCCTGACTTTC. Encoded protein: CASSPQTVSGANVLTF. The whole variable domain, remainder taken from reference TRBV9 and TRBJ2-6, is DSGVTQTPKHLITATGQRVTLRCSPRSGDLSVYWYQQSLDQGLQFLIQYYNGEERAKGNILERFSAQQFPDLHSELNLSSLELGDSALYFCASSPQTVSGANVLTFGAGSRLTVL.